The next 12 T cell receptor beta chains were all read from a single sample in a study of cytomegalovirus exposure and HLA in healthy donors. Only in-frame clones appear in the TCRdb table, and some are missing; sequencing was by immunoSEQ multiplex PCR. The data hold 150,000 to 200,000 clones, with around 84% observed a single time. The sequencing sample was made of PBMCs. These receptors were collected from a man between 18 and 35 years old in good health and CMV-seropositive.

The chain carries TRBV7-9 and TRBJ2-5; D unresolved. The CDR3 length is 14 residues. V was trimmed by 2 bases and J by 5 bases, leaving 12 bases between them. The germline gives CDR1 SEHNR, CDR2 FQNEAQ (reference sequence). The CDR3 nucleotides are TGTGCCAGCAGCTTAAGTAAAGTCCAGGAGACCCAGTACTTC. Translating gives CASSLSKVQETQYF.

This sequence joins TRBV5-1 and TRBJ2-1; the match to TRBD2 covers 9 bases. This CDR3 comprises 17 residues. The trim removed 1 base at V and 0 bases at J, leaving 5 bases unmatched. CDR1 SGHRS and CDR2 YFSETQ come from the germline V gene. The DNA for the CDR3 is TGCGCCAGCAGCTTGACTAGCGGGTCGAGCTCCTACAATGAGCAGTTCTTC. It translates to CASSLTSGSSSYNEQFF.

J is TRBJ1-2 and V is TRBV5-4; no clear D gene. V was shortened by 4 bases and J by 6 bases, with 16 bases between the two germline ends. The CDR3 is made up of 14 amino acids. CDR1 is SGHNT and CDR2 is YYREEE in the germline V gene (reference sequence). Here the CDR3 DNA reads TGTGCCAGCAGCCCGCGAGGCGGGGATCATGGCTACACCTTC. It encodes CASSPRGGDHGYTF.

This rearrangement joins TRBV7-3 to TRBJ1-1; tentatively, D is TRBD1 (5 bases). Trimming removed 4 bases from V and 6 bases from J, with 21 bases in between. Germline values: CDR1 SGHTA, CDR2 FQGTGA. The CDR3 consists of 16 residues. The CDR3 DNA reads TGTGCCAGCAGCTCTACAAGAGAGGGACGGGGGTCTGAAGCTTTCTTT. Protein product: CASSSTREGRGSEAFF.

The chain recombines TRBV7-2 with TRBJ2-5; 13 bases are shared with TRBD2. The V gene end was trimmed by 4 bases and the J gene end by 3 bases; junction bases not matched to a gene: 2. Germline V gene lookup returns CDR1 SGHTA and CDR2 FQGNSA. The CDR3 totals 15 residues. CDR3 residues: CASSSGTSGKETQYF. The CDR3 coding sequence is TGTGCCAGCAGCTCTGGGACTAGCGGGAAAGAGACCCAGTACTTC.

The chain carries TRBV28 and TRBJ1-2; D remains unclear. Germline V gene sequence: CDR1 MDHEN, CDR2 SYDVKM. This CDR3 has 13 residues. The germline V and J ends were trimmed by 5 bases and 3 bases, with 10 bases remaining between them. The CDR3 region is CASSADGDYGYTF. The CDR3 DNA reads TGTGCCAGCAGTGCGGACGGGGACTATGGCTACACCTTC.

The chain employs TRBV7-9 and TRBJ2-7, with 7 bases that match TRBD1. The CDR3 is 13 amino acids. V lost 5 bases to trimming and J lost 5 bases; unmatched junction nucleotides: 6. The germline V gene encodes CDR1 SEHNR and CDR2 FQNEAQ (reference sequence). As DNA, the CDR3 is TGTGCCAGCAGCGAGGGGGCGGTGAACGAGCAGTACTTC. It specifies CASSEGAVNEQYF.

The chain employs TRBV5-5 and TRBJ2-5; 7 nucleotides align to TRBD1. CDR3 length: 14 amino acids. CDR1 and CDR2 from the germline V gene are SGHKS and YYEKEE (reference sequence). V shed 2 bases and J 5 bases; nucleotides not matched to a gene: 6. The CDR3 sequence is CASSLQGIGETQYF. The DNA for the CDR3 is TGTGCCAGCAGCTTACAGGGGATTGGGGAGACCCAGTACTTC. Full variable domain (missing parts from reference TRBV5-5 and TRBJ2-5): DAGVTQSPTHLIKTRGQQVTLRCSPISGHKSVSWYQQVLGQGPQFIFQYYEKEERGRGNFPDRFSARQFPNYSSELNVNALLLGDSALYLCASSLQGIGETQYFGPGTRLLVL.

The chain links TRBV18 to TRBJ2-7, with TRBD1 matching over 9 bases. Germline CDR1 is KGHSH and CDR2 is LQKENI. This CDR3 spans 19 amino acids. Trimming removed 3 bases from V and 5 bases from J; junction bases left unmatched: 20. The CDR3 sequence is CASSPTPGQGSDWGNEQYF. CDR3 coding DNA: TGTGCCAGCTCACCCACCCCGGGACAGGGTAGCGATTGGGGGAACGAGCAGTACTTC.

The V gene is TRBV9, the J gene TRBJ1-1; D is possibly TRBD1 (6 bases). V lost 8 bases and J lost 5, with 19 bases in between. From germline, CDR1 is SGDLS and CDR2 YYNGEE. This CDR3 region has 14 residues. This CDR3 is CASTGGGARTEAFF. For the CDR3, the DNA is TGTGCCAGTACAGGAGGGGGGGCGAGGACTGAAGCTTTCTTT.

J is TRBJ2-1 and V is TRBV10-3; 8 bases map to TRBD2. The CDR3 spans 14 residues. J was trimmed by 8 bases and V by 6 bases; bases with no gene match: 9. CDR1 is ENHRY, CDR2 SYGVKD, per germline. The CDR3: CAIRPSGSFHEQFF. CDR3 DNA: TGTGCCATCAGACCGAGCGGGAGTTTTCATGAGCAGTTCTTC.

The chain employs TRBV7-2 and TRBJ2-1; 8 bases map to TRBD1. With 5 bases clipped from V and 9 bases from J, the junction kept 12 bases outside the gene matches. CDR1 is SGHTA, CDR2 FQGNSA, per germline. This CDR3 is built from 15 residues. The CDR3 sequence is CASSAAAQGVGEQFF. CDR3 bases: TGTGCCAGCAGCGCAGCGGCACAGGGGGTGGGTGAGCAGTTCTTC.